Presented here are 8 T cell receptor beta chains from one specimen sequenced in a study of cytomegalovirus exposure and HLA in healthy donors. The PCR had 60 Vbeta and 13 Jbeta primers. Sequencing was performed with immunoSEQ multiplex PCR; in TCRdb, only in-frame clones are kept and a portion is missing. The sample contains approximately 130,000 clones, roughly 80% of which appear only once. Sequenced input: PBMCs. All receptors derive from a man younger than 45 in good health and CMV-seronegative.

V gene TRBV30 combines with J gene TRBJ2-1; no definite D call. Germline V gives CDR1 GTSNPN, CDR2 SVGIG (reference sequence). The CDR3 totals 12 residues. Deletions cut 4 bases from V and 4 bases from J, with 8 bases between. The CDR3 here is CAWNLKYNEQFF. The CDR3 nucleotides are TGTGCCTGGAACTTAAAATACAATGAGCAGTTCTTC. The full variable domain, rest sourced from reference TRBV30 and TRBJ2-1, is SQTIHQWPATLVQPVGSPLSLECTVEGTSNPNLYWYRQAAGRGLQLLFYSVGIGQISSEVPQNLSASRPQDRQFILSSKKLLLSDSGFYLCAWNLKYNEQFFGPGTRLTVL.

The CDR3 loop is CASSLGDSWVTDTQYF. The CDR3 DNA reads TGCGCCAGCAGCTTGGGGGACAGTTGGGTCACAGATACGCAGTATTTT. The chain combines TRBV5-1 with TRBJ2-3, with 7 bases lining up with TRBD1. The CDR3 has 16 amino acids. The germline gives CDR1 SGHRS, CDR2 YFSETQ. Unmatched junction bases numbered 6, after V lost 0 bases and J lost 2 bases. Variable domain in full (rest from reference TRBV5-1 and TRBJ2-3): KAGVTQTPRYLIKTRGQQVTLSCSPISGHRSVSWYQQTPGQGLQFLFEYFSETQRNKGNFPGRFSGRQFSNSRSEMNVSTLELGDSALYLCASSLGDSWVTDTQYFGPGTRLTVL.

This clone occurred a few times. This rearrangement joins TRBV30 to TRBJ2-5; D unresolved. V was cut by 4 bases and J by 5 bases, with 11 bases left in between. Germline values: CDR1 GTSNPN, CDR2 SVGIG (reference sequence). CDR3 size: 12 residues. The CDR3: CAWKALWETQYF. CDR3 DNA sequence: TGTGCCTGGAAAGCGTTATGGGAGACCCAGTACTTC.

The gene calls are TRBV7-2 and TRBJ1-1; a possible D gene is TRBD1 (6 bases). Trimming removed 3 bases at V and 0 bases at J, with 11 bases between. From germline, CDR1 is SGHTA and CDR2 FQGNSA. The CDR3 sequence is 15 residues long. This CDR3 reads CASSLGQIMNTEAFF. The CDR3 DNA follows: TGTGCCAGCAGCTTGGGACAAATTATGAACACTGAAGCTTTCTTT.

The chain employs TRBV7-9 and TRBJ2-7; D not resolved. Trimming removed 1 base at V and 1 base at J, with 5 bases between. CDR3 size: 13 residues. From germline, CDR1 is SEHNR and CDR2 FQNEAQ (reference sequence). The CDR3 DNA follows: TGTGCCAGCAGCTTAGGACTTTCCTACGAGCAGTACTTC. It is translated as CASSLGLSYEQYF.

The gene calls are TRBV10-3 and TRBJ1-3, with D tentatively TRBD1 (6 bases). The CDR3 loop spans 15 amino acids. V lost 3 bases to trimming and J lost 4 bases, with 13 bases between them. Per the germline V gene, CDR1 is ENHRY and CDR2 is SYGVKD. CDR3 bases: TGTGCCATCAGTGACAGGGGATCGTCAGGAAACACCATATATTTT. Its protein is CAISDRGSSGNTIYF.

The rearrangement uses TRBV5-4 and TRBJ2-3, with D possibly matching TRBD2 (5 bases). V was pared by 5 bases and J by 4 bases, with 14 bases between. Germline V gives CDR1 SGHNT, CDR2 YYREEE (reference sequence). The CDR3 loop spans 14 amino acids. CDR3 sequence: CASSSDGVADTQYF. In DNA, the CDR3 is TGTGCCAGCAGTTCCGACGGGGTGGCAGATACGCAGTATTTT.

In DNA form, the CDR3 reads TGTGCCAGCAGTCCACAGGTCTTAAACACTGAAGCTTTCTTT. Translated: CASSPQVLNTEAFF. This rearrangement joins TRBV28 to TRBJ1-1, with TRBD1 as a possible D gene (5 bases). CDR1 and CDR2 from the germline V gene are MDHEN and SYDVKM. The CDR3 totals 14 residues. The V end lost 5 bases, the J end lost 2 bases, and 12 bases lay between the germline ends.